Shown below are 23 T cell receptor beta chains from a single sample sequenced in a study of CD8 T cells in ankylosing spondylitis. General observations from the study: Within ankylosing spondylitis blood, a TCR beta motif made up of under 10 highly homologous variants appeared to be characteristic.

TCRdb independently ran MiXCR on the 5' RACE reads; one entry per CDR3 protein. The repertoire holds about 800,000 distinct CDR3 sequences, with over 9.5% as singletons. For these TCRs, the target antigens are not known. The sequencing sample was made of blood, either unsorted or a sorted T cell fraction (not recorded which). Receptors were obtained from a male donor with ankylosing spondylitis.

In nucleotides, the CDR3 is TGTGCCAGCACCCGAGACAGGGGGCTAAACAATGAGCAGTTCTTC. This encodes CASTRDRGLNNEQFF. The rearrangement uses TRBV6-1 and TRBJ2-1; 10 bases are shared with TRBD1. J lost 5 bases, V lost 7 bases, and 8 bases had no gene match. The CDR3 runs to 15 residues. CDR1 MNHNS and CDR2 SASEGT come from the germline V gene.

This clonotype was observed a few times. The chain joins TRBV20-1 to TRBJ2-2; TRBD2 might be the D (5 bases). Germline V gene sequence: CDR1 DFQATT, CDR2 SNEGSKA (reference sequence). The V gene lost 3 bases and the J gene lost 1 base, with 12 bases spanning the gap. This CDR3 is built from 15 residues. CDR3 region: CSASYGGLNTGELFF. Here the CDR3 DNA reads TGCAGTGCTAGTTACGGAGGACTGAACACCGGGGAGCTGTTTTTT.

The V call is TRBV2, the J call TRBJ2-2; D remains unclear. The CDR3 is 14 amino acids. Germline-derived CDR1 and CDR2 are SNHLY and FYNNEI. The germline V and J ends were trimmed by 6 bases and 5 bases, with 13 bases remaining between them. CDR3 in amino acids: CASSGYFYTGELFF. CDR3 DNA: TGTGCCAGCAGCGGATACTTCTATACCGGGGAGCTGTTTTTT.

In this sample, this clonotype turned up a few times. This chain uses TRBV5-5 with TRBJ1-1; weak D call: TRBD1 (6 bases). The CDR3 runs 15 residues. CDR1 is SGHKS and CDR2 is YYEKEE in the germline V gene (reference sequence). The V end was cut by 4 bases, the J end by 2 bases, with 15 bases between. The CDR3 DNA follows: TGTGCCAGCAGCATCTCGACAGGCTATAACACTGAAGCTTTCTTT. As protein: CASSISTGYNTEAFF.

This clonotype was counted a few times. This chain uses TRBV5-5 with TRBJ2-5, with 8 bases aligning to TRBD1. Germline assignment: CDR1 SGHKS and CDR2 YYEKEE (reference sequence). CDR3 length: 14 residues. J was trimmed by 3 bases and V by 4 bases; bases with no gene match: 5. The CDR3 here is CASSKGQAEETQYF. The CDR3 region has the DNA TGTGCCAGCAGCAAGGGACAGGCCGAAGAGACCCAGTACTTC.

This clonotype showed up just a few times. V usage is TRBV7-9 and J usage is TRBJ2-3; D not certain. V gave up 1 base and J gave up 10 bases, with 6 bases separating them. CDR1 and CDR2 (germline): SEHNR, FQNEAQ (reference sequence). This CDR3 is 11 amino acids long. The CDR3 nucleotides are TGTGCCAGCAGCTTAGAAGGTTCGCAGTATTTT. It yields the protein CASSLEGSQYF.

This chain uses TRBV4-2 with TRBJ2-3; D is undetermined. Deletions cut 0 bases from V and 0 bases from J, with 10 bases between. Germline assignment: CDR1 LGHNA and CDR2 YNFKEQ. The CDR3 is made up of 16 amino acids. The CDR3 is CASSQEDGSSTDTQYF. CDR3 bases: TGTGCCAGCAGCCAAGAGGACGGATCTAGCACAGATACGCAGTATTTT.

This clonotype was seen repeatedly, ten times or more. DNA of the CDR3: TGTGCCAGCAGTTTACAGGGGCGTCTACCCTACAATGAGCAGTTCTTC. Its protein is CASSLQGRLPYNEQFF. The chain has TRBV6-5 and TRBJ2-1, with TRBD1 matching over 7 bases. The J segment lost 2 bases and the V segment lost 4 bases, leaving 8 bases of the junction unmatched. CDR1 is MNHEY, CDR2 SVGAGI, per germline. The CDR3 extends over 16 amino acids.

The chain is built from TRBV20-1 and TRBJ2-7; 7 bases are a match to TRBD1. V shed 0 bases and J 2 bases; nucleotides not matched to a gene: 7. The germline CDR1 and CDR2 sequences are DFQATT and SNEGSKA (reference sequence). This CDR3 is built from 15 residues. For the CDR3, the DNA is TGCAGTGCTAGAGATATGACAGGGAATCCCTACGAGCAGTACTTC. Its protein product is CSARDMTGNPYEQYF.

This clonotype occurred a few times. V and J are TRBV5-1 and TRBJ1-1; no definite D call. The V end was cut by 2 bases, the J end by 7 bases, with 18 bases between. Germline V gene lookup returns CDR1 SGHRS and CDR2 YFSETQ. The length of the CDR3 is 15 residues. CDR3 DNA: TGCGCCAGCAGCTTTGACCCCGTAGGGCAGATTGAAGCTTTCTTT. Its protein product is CASSFDPVGQIEAFF.

This clonotype has only a few counts. This chain connects TRBV24-1 to TRBJ2-4; no firm D call. The CDR3 loop spans 11 amino acids. Trimming pared 4 bases from V and 7 bases from J, leaving 4 bases between. Germline V gives CDR1 KGHDR, CDR2 SFDVKD. CDR3 loop: CATSDDNIQYF. In DNA, the CDR3 is TGTGCCACCAGTGACGACAACATTCAGTACTTC.

This clonotype showed up just a few times. The chain couples TRBV6-1 to TRBJ1-5, with a tentative D call TRBD1 (6 bases). CDR1 is MNHNS and CDR2 is SASEGT in the germline V gene. The CDR3 spans 13 residues. V lost 6 bases to trimming and J lost 5 bases, with 11 bases between them. In DNA, the CDR3 is TGTGCCAGCAGCTCAAGGGGGGATCAGCCCCAGCATTTT. This codes for CASSSRGDQPQHF.

The genes are TRBV29-1 and TRBJ2-2; D might be TRBD2 (6 bases). The CDR3 runs 14 residues. The V end lost 5 bases, the J end lost 1 base, and 11 bases lay between the germline ends. The germline gives CDR1 SQVTM, CDR2 ANQGSEA. CDR3 sequence (DNA): TGCAGCGTTTTGCGGGGCTGGAACACCGGGGAGCTGTTTTTT. Protein product: CSVLRGWNTGELFF.

This clonotype was picked up a small number of times. The V call is TRBV20-1, the J call TRBJ1-1, with D possibly being TRBD1 (5 bases). Deletions cut 2 bases from V and 7 bases from J, with 17 bases between. CDR3 length: 14 amino acids. Germline CDR1 and CDR2: DFQATT and SNEGSKA (reference sequence). The CDR3 is CSARTSTGRFEAFF. CDR3 in DNA: TGCAGTGCTAGAACGTCAACGGGACGCTTTGAAGCTTTCTTT.

J is TRBJ1-5 and V is TRBV7-2, with 7 bases fitting TRBD1. The V gene end was trimmed by 3 bases and the J gene end by 5 bases; junction bases not matched to a gene: 7. This CDR3 region has 15 residues. Germline V gives CDR1 SGHTA, CDR2 FQGNSA. In nucleotides, the CDR3 is TGTGCCAGCAGCTTGACAGACAGGGACTATCAGCCCCAGCATTTT. Protein product: CASSLTDRDYQPQHF.

This chain links TRBV7-2 with TRBJ1-1; D is unresolved. CDR1 is SGHTA, CDR2 FQGNSA, per germline. The CDR3 consists of 16 residues. Trimming shortened V by 6 bases and J by 0 bases, and 17 bases separated the two germline ends. CDR3 protein: CASSLLGVPMNTEAFF. The CDR3 DNA follows: TGTGCCAGCAGTTTACTCGGGGTGCCCATGAACACTGAAGCTTTCTTT.

This clonotype turned up a few times. The chain links TRBV4-1 to TRBJ2-1, with 13 bases aligning to TRBD2. V shed 4 bases and J 6 bases; nucleotides not matched to a gene: 6. The CDR3 is 16 residues long. Germline V lookup: CDR1 MGHRA, CDR2 YSYEKL. The DNA for the CDR3 is TGCGCCAGCAGCCGCGACACTAGCGGGAGGGCCAATGAGCAGTTCTTC. Translated, it gives CASSRDTSGRANEQFF.

This chain joins TRBV20-1 and TRBJ2-7; 12 nucleotides align to TRBD2. Losses at the gene ends were 2 bases for V and 2 bases for J; bases not matched to a gene: 1. The CDR3 totals 14 residues. Germline V gene data show CDR1 as DFQATT and CDR2 as SNEGSKA (reference sequence). CDR3 protein: CSARPSGRAYEQYF. The DNA for the CDR3 is TGCAGTGCTAGACCTAGCGGGAGGGCCTACGAGCAGTACTTC.

The chain uses TRBV20-1 and TRBJ2-4; D is tentatively TRBD1 or TRBD2 (5 bases each). Germline CDR1 DFQATT, CDR2 SNEGSKA (reference sequence). CDR3 length: 15 residues. The V gene lost 3 bases and the J gene lost 6 bases, with 18 bases spanning the gap. CDR3 region: CSASPTHGTGNIQYF. CDR3 DNA sequence: TGCAGTGCTAGCCCGACTCACGGGACGGGAAACATTCAGTACTTC.

This clonotype was picked up a small number of times. This chain joins TRBV20-1 and TRBJ1-1, with 7 bases identical to TRBD1. Germline V lookup: CDR1 DFQATT, CDR2 SNEGSKA (reference sequence). With 6 bases clipped from V and 6 bases from J, the junction kept 13 bases outside the gene matches. The CDR3 is 14 amino acids. CDR3 nucleotide sequence: TGCAGTGCCTCAAAAAACCAGGGACAGTCTGAAGCTTTCTTT. It codes for CSASKNQGQSEAFF.

The chain is built from TRBV5-1 and TRBJ1-2; tentatively, D is TRBD1 (5 bases). The CDR3 consists of 13 residues. With 2 bases removed from V and 4 bases from J, the gap between germline ends came to 9 bases. Germline lookup yields CDR1 SGHRS and CDR2 YFSETQ. The DNA for the CDR3 is TGCGCCAGCAGCTTTGGGACGTTCTATGGCTACACCTTC. Its protein product is CASSFGTFYGYTF.

The chain joins TRBV28 to TRBJ2-3, with D possibly matching TRBD2 (6 bases). Per the germline V gene, CDR1 is MDHEN and CDR2 is SYDVKM. This CDR3 has 13 amino acids. The V end was cut by 6 bases, the J end by 6 bases, with 13 bases between. CDR3 nucleotide sequence: TGTGCCAGCAGGGACTACTTCACGGATACGCAGTATTTT. Translated, it gives CASRDYFTDTQYF.

A few counts support this clonotype. The chain combines TRBV18 with TRBJ2-1; D remains ambiguous. From germline, CDR1 is KGHSH and CDR2 LQKENI. V was pared by 4 bases and J by 3 bases, with 10 bases between. The CDR3 contains 14 residues. CDR3 bases: TGTGCCAGCTCACACGAGAGTTTCTACAATGAGCAGTTCTTC. Protein product: CASSHESFYNEQFF. The whole variable domain, filled in from reference TRBV18 and TRBJ2-1, reads NAGVMQNPRHLVRRRGQEARLRCSPMKGHSHVYWYRQLPEEGLKFMVYLQKENIIDESGMPKERFSAEFPKEGPSILRIQQVVRGDSAAYFCASSHESFYNEQFFGPGTRLTVL.